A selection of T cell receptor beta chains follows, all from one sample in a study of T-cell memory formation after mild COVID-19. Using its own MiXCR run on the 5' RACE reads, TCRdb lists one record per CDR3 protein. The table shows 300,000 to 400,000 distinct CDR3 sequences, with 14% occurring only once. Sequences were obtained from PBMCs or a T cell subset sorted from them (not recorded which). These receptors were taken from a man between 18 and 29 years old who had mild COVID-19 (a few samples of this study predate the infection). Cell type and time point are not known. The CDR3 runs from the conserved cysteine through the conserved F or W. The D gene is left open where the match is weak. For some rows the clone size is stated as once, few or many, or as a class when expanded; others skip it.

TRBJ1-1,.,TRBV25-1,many,TGTGCCAGCAGTGGCACAAGGAACACTGAAGCTTTCTTT,CASSGTRNTEAFF
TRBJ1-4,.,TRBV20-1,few,TGCAGTGCGAGCGGTCGGGGCGAAAAACTGTTTTTT,CSASGRGEKLFF
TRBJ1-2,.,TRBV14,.,TGTGCCAGCAGCCAACTGGGAAACTATGGCTACACCTTC,CASSQLGNYGYTF
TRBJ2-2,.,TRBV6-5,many,TGTGCCAGCAGTCTCATCGGACGGAAGCGCACCGGGGAGCTGTTTTTT,CASSLIGRKRTGELFF
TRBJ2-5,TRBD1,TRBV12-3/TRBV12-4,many,TGTGCCAGCAGTCCGACAGGGTCCCAAGAGACCCAGTACTTC,CASSPTGSQETQYF
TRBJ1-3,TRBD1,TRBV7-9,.,TGTGCCAGCAGCTTGGGGACAGGGGGCCACTCTGGAAACACCATATATTTT,CASSLGTGGHSGNTIYF
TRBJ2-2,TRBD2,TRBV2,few,TGTGCCAGCAGTTCCCTAGCGGGGGGGCCGGCAAACACCGGGGAGCTGTTTTTT,CASSSLAGGPANTGELFF
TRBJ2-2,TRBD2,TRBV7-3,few,TGTGCCAGCAGCTTAACATCACGGGGGGCGAACACCGGGGAGCTGTTTTTT,CASSLTSRGANTGELFF
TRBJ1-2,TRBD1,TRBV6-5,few,TGTGCCAGCAGCGGGGGACAGGGGAACTATGGCTACACCTTC,CASSGGQGNYGYTF
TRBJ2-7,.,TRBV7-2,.,TGTGCCAGCAGCCGCGACGCTCAGCTTTCCTACGAGCAGTACTTC,CASSRDAQLSYEQYF
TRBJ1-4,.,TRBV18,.,TGTGCCAGCTCCCCTGCCGGTGAAAAACTGTTTTTT,CASSPAGEKLFF
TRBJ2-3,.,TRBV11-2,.,TGTGCCAGCAGCTTGGGTCTAGGGGGTAAGGGAGATACGCAGTATTTT,CASSLGLGGKGDTQYF
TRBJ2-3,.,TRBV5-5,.,TGTGCCAGCAGCTTCAGGCGGGCTAGCACAGATACGCAGTATTTT,CASSFRRASTDTQYF
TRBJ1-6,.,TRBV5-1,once,TGCGCCAGCTCCCCCAGCTTACAGCGTTCACCCCTCCACTTT,CASSPSLQRSPLHF
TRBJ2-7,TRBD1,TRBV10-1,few,TGCGCCAGCAGTGATCCAGGACAGGGCCGCTACGAGCAGTACTTC,CASSDPGQGRYEQYF
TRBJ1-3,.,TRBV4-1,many,TGCGCCAGCAGCCGAGGGGGGATAATCCTCTCTGGAAACACCATATATTTT,CASSRGGIILSGNTIYF
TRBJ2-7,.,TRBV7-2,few,TGTGCCAGCAGCTTAGACCCAAAGTTCTACGAGCAGTACTTC,CASSLDPKFYEQYF
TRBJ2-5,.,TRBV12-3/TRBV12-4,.,TGTGCCAGTCAGAGGGGCAGCCAAGAGACCCAGTACTTC,CASQRGSQETQYF
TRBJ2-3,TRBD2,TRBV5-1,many,TGCGCCAGCAGCCCGGAGACCGGGACTAGCGGGACAGATACGCAGTATTTT,CASSPETGTSGTDTQYF
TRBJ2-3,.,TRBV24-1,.,TGTGCCACCAGCCTCAGTAGCACAGATACGCAGTATTTT,CATSLSSTDTQYF
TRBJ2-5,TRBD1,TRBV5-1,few,TGCGCCAGCAGCCCTCGACAGGGGACTGGGACCCAGTACTTC,CASSPRQGTGTQYF
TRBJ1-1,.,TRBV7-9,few,TGTGCCAGCAGGCAGGTGGGTACTGAAGCTTTCTTT,CASRQVGTEAFF
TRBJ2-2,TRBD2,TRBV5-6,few,TGTGCCAGCAGCTTGCGGCGTCTAGCGGGGCAACTATCCACCGGGGAGCTGTTTTTT,CASSLRRLAGQLSTGELFF
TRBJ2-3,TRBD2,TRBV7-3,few,TGTGCCAGCAGCCCCGGGGGGTCCTTCGCAGATACGCAGTATTTT,CASSPGGSFADTQYF
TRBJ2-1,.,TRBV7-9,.,TGTGCCAGCAGCTTTCGAGACCCAGAGAAGTTCTTC,CASSFRDPEKFF
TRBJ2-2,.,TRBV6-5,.,TGTGCCAGCAGCCGAATCACCGGGGAGCTGTTTTTT,CASSRITGELFF
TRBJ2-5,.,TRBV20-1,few,TGCAGTGCTACCACATGGACAGTCCAAGAGACCCAGTACTTC,CSATTWTVQETQYF
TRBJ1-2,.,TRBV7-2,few,TGTGCCAGCAGCACGGAAGGGGGCTATGGCTACACCTTC,CASSTEGGYGYTF
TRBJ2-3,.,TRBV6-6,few,TGTGCCAGCTTCAGGGGTGCAGATACGCAGTATTTT,CASFRGADTQYF
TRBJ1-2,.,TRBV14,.,TGTGCCAGCAGCCCCACGTCAGGGTTGGGCTATGGCTACACCTTC,CASSPTSGLGYGYTF
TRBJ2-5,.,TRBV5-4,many,TGTGCCAGCAGCTTGACCGGTCATGAGACCCAGTACTTC,CASSLTGHETQYF
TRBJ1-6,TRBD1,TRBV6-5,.,TGTGCCAGCACTCGGAGGGGGCGAAGCTCCTATAATTCACCCCTCCACTTT,CASTRRGRSSYNSPLHF
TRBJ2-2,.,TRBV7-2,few,TGTGCCAGCAGCTTCTATCTGGGGGCTAACACCGGGGAGCTGTTTTTT,CASSFYLGANTGELFF
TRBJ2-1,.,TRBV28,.,TGTGCCAGCAGTTTACCAGATTTGAATGGGATGTTCTTC,CASSLPDLNGMFF
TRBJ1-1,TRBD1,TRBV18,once,TGTGCCAGCTCCCCAGGGGGCAGTAGGAGCACTGAAGCTTTCTTT,CASSPGGSRSTEAFF